A selection of T cell receptor beta chains follows, all from one sample in a study of HIV-infected patients and healthy controls. TCRdb reanalysed the 5' RACE reads using MiXCR and keeps one entry per CDR3 protein. This table has 11,000 to 15,000 distinct CDR3 sequences, 9% to 10% appearing once. Sequencing was performed on blood. These receptors all stem from an adult in good health. Both conserved end residues are part of each CDR3. Each record gives: D gene, V gene, J gene, clone size, CDR3 protein, CDR3 DNA. The D gene is left open where the match is weak. The listing skips clone size in some rows; elsewhere it reads once, few, many or a size class.

>TRBD1|TRBV4-3|TRBJ1-2|many
CASSQELEGAGYGYTF
TGCGCCAGCAGCCAAGAGTTGGAGGGGGCGGGCTATGGCTACACCTTC
>-|TRBV12-3/TRBV12-4|TRBJ2-3|many
CASSLFRVPPDTQYF
TGTGCCAGCAGTTTATTTCGGGTCCCCCCAGATACGCAGTATTTT
>-|TRBV5-5|TRBJ2-3|medium-sized
CASSLGPTSTGADTQYF
TGTGCCAGCAGCTTGGGGCCTACTAGTACGGGGGCAGATACGCAGTATTTT
>-|TRBV6-2/TRBV6-3|TRBJ2-7|few
CASSKTSTNYEQYF
TGTGCCAGCAGTAAAACTTCGACTAACTACGAGCAGTACTTC
>-|TRBV30|TRBJ2-2|many
CAWSVRVVRELFF
TGTGCCTGGAGTGTCCGGGTCGTTCGGGAGCTGTTTTTT
>-|TRBV7-9|TRBJ2-3|many
CASSRTGTDTQYF
TGTGCCAGCAGCCGCACGGGGACAGATACGCAGTATTTT
>-|TRBV3-1|TRBJ2-3|many
CASSRQSTDTQYF
TGTGCCAGCAGTCGACAGAGCACAGATACGCAGTATTTT
>-|TRBV20-1|TRBJ1-1|many
CSATEGHQNTEAFF
TGCAGTGCTACAGAGGGACACCAGAACACTGAAGCTTTCTTT
>-|TRBV18|TRBJ1-2|medium-sized
CASSPSTGNHGYTF
TGTGCCAGCTCACCCTCTACAGGGAATCATGGCTACACCTTC
>-|TRBV7-2|TRBJ1-2|many
CASSLGGKLYGYTF
TGTGCCAGCAGCTTAGGAGGGAAACTCTATGGCTACACCTTC
>-|TRBV20-1|TRBJ2-7|medium-sized
CTPGSPSAYEQYF
TGCACCCCTGGGAGCCCTTCAGCCTACGAGCAGTACTTC
>-|TRBV29-1|TRBJ2-5|-
CSVVGTGTGKTQYF
TGCAGCGTTGTTGGAACAGGGACGGGGAAGACCCAGTACTTC
>TRBD2|TRBV20-1|TRBJ2-3|medium-sized
CSARDRSGGPLDTQYF
TGCAGTGCTAGAGATCGGAGCGGGGGGCCGTTAGATACGCAGTATTTT
>-|TRBV27|TRBJ1-2|medium-sized
CASSSKTEGGIGYTF
TGTGCCAGCAGTTCCAAGACAGAAGGAGGCATTGGCTACACCTTC
>-|TRBV5-6|TRBJ2-2|few
CASSLVYRVDTGELFF
TGTGCCAGCAGCTTGGTTTACAGGGTCGATACCGGGGAGCTGTTTTTT
>TRBD1|TRBV6-2/TRBV6-3|TRBJ2-7|many
CASSYIQGANEQYF
TGTGCCAGCAGTTACATACAGGGGGCCAACGAGCAGTACTTC
>-|TRBV20-1|TRBJ2-1|many
CSAPSLGHEQFF
TGCAGTGCTCCATCCCTGGGACATGAGCAGTTCTTC
>-|TRBV20-1|TRBJ2-5|medium-sized
CSARGVAAQETQYF
TGCAGTGCTAGGGGGGTAGCGGCCCAAGAGACCCAGTACTTC
>-|TRBV4-3|TRBJ2-5|few
CASSQDPVIRGHQETQYF
TGCGCCAGCAGCCAAGATCCCGTAATTCGAGGGCATCAAGAGACCCAGTACTTC
>TRBD2|TRBV20-1|TRBJ2-1|-
CSARILADTINEHFF
TGCAGTGCTAGAATACTAGCGGATACGATCAATGAGCATTTCTTC
>-|TRBV7-6|TRBJ2-2|-
CASSPRPPSRPGELFF
TGTGCCAGCAGCCCTCGACCCCCAAGCCGGCCCGGGGAGCTGTTTTTT
>-|TRBV7-2|TRBJ1-4|many
CASSSLPNRGGATNEKLFF
TGTGCCAGCAGCTCCCTACCCAACCGCGGGGGTGCGACTAATGAAAAACTGTTTTTT
>-|TRBV7-2|TRBJ2-7|few
CASSPRSEQYF
TGTGCCAGCAGCCCCCGCTCCGAGCAGTACTTC
>-|TRBV29-1|TRBJ1-2|medium-sized
CSVGTDPLTGSYGYTF
TGCAGCGTGGGGACTGATCCACTCACGGGATCCTATGGCTACACCTTC
>-|TRBV11-3|TRBJ1-1|medium-sized
CASSLRSGRGTEAFF
TGTGCCAGCAGCCTCCGGTCGGGAAGGGGCACTGAAGCTTTCTTT
>TRBD2|TRBV5-4|TRBJ2-1|many
CASSLVGSGGAYNEQFF
TGTGCCAGCAGCTTGGTGGGTAGCGGGGGGGCCTACAATGAGCAGTTCTTC
>-|TRBV18|TRBJ2-3|many
CASSQADTQYF
TGTGCCAGCTCACAAGCAGATACGCAGTATTTT
>TRBD1|TRBV6-6|TRBJ1-1|-
CASRRGQGEAFF
TGTGCCAGCCGGAGGGGACAGGGTGAAGCTTTCTTT
>-|TRBV4-3|TRBJ2-3|many
CASSQDITDTQYF
TGCGCCAGCAGCCAAGATATCACAGATACGCAGTATTTT
>-|TRBV11-2|TRBJ2-7|medium-sized
CASSLVHRKGREQYF
TGTGCCAGCAGCTTAGTTCATCGGAAAGGGAGGGAGCAGTACTTC
>-|TRBV7-9|TRBJ2-1|medium-sized
CASSFLYDSLTSFF
TGTGCCAGCAGCTTTCTCTACGACAGCCTTACATCGTTCTTC
>-|TRBV20-1|TRBJ1-4|medium-sized
CSARPLPYPEKLFF
TGCAGTGCGCGGCCACTACCCTATCCAGAAAAACTGTTTTTT
>-|TRBV6-1|TRBJ2-3|medium-sized
CASGLGPYTDTQYF
TGTGCCAGCGGACTCGGGCCCTACACAGATACGCAGTATTTT
>-|TRBV7-2|TRBJ1-1|many
CASSFTGGRTEAFF
TGTGCCAGCAGCTTCACGGGGGGGAGGACTGAAGCTTTCTTT
>TRBD1|TRBV7-8|TRBJ1-1|many
CASSARQGRLLEHTSNTEAFF
TGTGCCAGCAGCGCCCGACAGGGGCGATTGCTTGAGCATACCTCAAACACTGAAGCTTTCTTT
>-|TRBV10-2|TRBJ2-1|many
CASSVNSPREQFF
TGCGCCAGCAGTGTGAACTCCCCGAGGGAGCAGTTCTTC
>-|TRBV19|TRBJ2-2|many
CASSPRTDVNTGELFF
TGTGCCAGTAGTCCCCGGACAGACGTGAACACCGGGGAGCTGTTTTTT
>-|TRBV7-9|TRBJ2-2|-
CASSSAPPKGNTGELFF
TGTGCCAGCAGCTCGGCCCCCCCAAAGGGGAACACCGGGGAGCTGTTTTTT
>TRBD2|TRBV4-1|TRBJ2-1|few
CASSQSPGLADYNEQFF
TGCGCCAGCAGCCAGTCGCCGGGACTAGCGGATTACAATGAGCAGTTCTTC
>TRBD2|TRBV7-2|TRBJ2-7|many
CASTQVGGSPGTSGTLYEQYF
TGTGCCAGCACCCAGGTTGGGGGGTCCCCCGGGACTAGCGGGACTCTCTACGAGCAGTACTTC
>-|TRBV19|TRBJ2-6|many
CASSILGVSSGANVLTF
TGTGCCAGTAGTATCCTTGGCGTGTCCTCTGGGGCCAACGTCCTGACTTTC
>-|TRBV7-9|TRBJ2-1|medium-sized
CASSLESGDEQFF
TGTGCCAGCAGCTTAGAGTCTGGGGATGAGCAGTTCTTC
>-|TRBV11-2|TRBJ2-3|few
CASSSRGSTDTQYF
TGTGCCAGCAGCTCCCGCGGGAGCACAGATACGCAGTATTTT
>TRBD1|TRBV6-2/TRBV6-3|TRBJ2-7|many
CASSDRGSLYEQYF
TGTGCCAGCAGCGACAGGGGATCCTTGTACGAGCAGTACTTC
>TRBD2|TRBV20-1|TRBJ2-3|many
CSAIPAGAHTDTQYF
TGCAGTGCTATCCCAGCGGGGGCCCACACAGATACGCAGTATTTT
>-|TRBV7-3|TRBJ2-3|medium-sized
CASSRSRDTDTQYF
TGTGCCAGCAGCCGGAGCCGGGACACAGATACGCAGTATTTT
>TRBD1|TRBV19|TRBJ1-1|few
CASNPPNRGANTEAFF
TGTGCCAGTAACCCCCCCAACAGGGGGGCGAACACTGAAGCTTTCTTT